Listed below are T cell receptor beta chains from one sample, sequenced in a study of T cell responses to AZD1222 COVID-19 vaccine. Data came from immunoSEQ multiplex PCR; TCRdb stores just in-frame clones and leaves some out. The table lists 60,000 to 85,000 clones, 85% of them singletons, with 20% in the top ten. Sequenced here: peripheral blood, sampled on day 0 of AZD1222 vaccination. These receptors all come from an adult in good health. CDR3s include the opening cysteine and the closing phenylalanine or tryptophan. Each record gives: V gene, J gene, CDR3 protein.

v_gene: TRBV12-3/TRBV12-4
j_gene: TRBJ2-7
CDR3aa: CASSTGSYEQYF

v_gene: TRBV18
j_gene: TRBJ2-3
CDR3aa: CASRTDRGTQYF

v_gene: TRBV9
j_gene: TRBJ2-2
CDR3aa: CASSVVGGTGELFF

v_gene: TRBV19
j_gene: TRBJ2-6
CDR3aa: CASSTLIYGLGSGANVLTF

v_gene: TRBV12-3/TRBV12-4
j_gene: TRBJ2-3
CDR3aa: CASSFPPDTQYF

v_gene: TRBV29-1
j_gene: TRBJ2-1
CDR3aa: CSGGSGRFDEQFF

v_gene: TRBV12-3/TRBV12-4
j_gene: TRBJ2-7
CDR3aa: CASSLEGEQYF

v_gene: TRBV6-4
j_gene: TRBJ1-1
CDR3aa: CASSAQTNTEAFF

v_gene: TRBV4-1
j_gene: TRBJ2-7
CDR3aa: CASSPPTGAYEQYF

v_gene: TRBV19
j_gene: TRBJ2-7
CDR3aa: CASSIRGTSSYEQYF

v_gene: TRBV7-2
j_gene: TRBJ1-1
CDR3aa: CASSFVSPTEAFF

v_gene: TRBV11-2
j_gene: TRBJ2-1
CDR3aa: CASRGTSFTNEQFF

v_gene: TRBV12-3/TRBV12-4
j_gene: TRBJ1-2
CDR3aa: CASSWWEGYTF

v_gene: TRBV3-1/TRBV3-2
j_gene: TRBJ1-2
CDR3aa: CASSPGQGLTF

v_gene: TRBV7-8
j_gene: TRBJ2-5
CDR3aa: CASSLESRVETQYF

v_gene: TRBV10-3
j_gene: TRBJ1-3
CDR3aa: CAIKRDSSGNTIYF

v_gene: TRBV6-5
j_gene: TRBJ2-2
CDR3aa: CASSYRGRGRTGELFF

v_gene: TRBV5-1
j_gene: TRBJ2-5
CDR3aa: CASSPQGTEETQYF

v_gene: TRBV19
j_gene: TRBJ1-2
CDR3aa: CATISISGNYGYTF

v_gene: TRBV5-1
j_gene: TRBJ2-1
CDR3aa: CASSLVVGGSRNEQFF

v_gene: TRBV27
j_gene: TRBJ1-2
CDR3aa: CASAKATNYGYTF

v_gene: TRBV10-3
j_gene: TRBJ1-5
CDR3aa: CAISESRGQGYQPQHF

v_gene: TRBV27
j_gene: TRBJ2-2
CDR3aa: CASSPNTGELFF

v_gene: TRBV7-9
j_gene: TRBJ1-1
CDR3aa: CASSQDTWFDTEAFF

v_gene: TRBV12-3/TRBV12-4
j_gene: TRBJ1-2
CDR3aa: CASSLGGGYGYTF

v_gene: TRBV9
j_gene: TRBJ2-5
CDR3aa: CASSVGSTSETQYF

v_gene: TRBV4-1
j_gene: TRBJ1-2
CDR3aa: CASSHKSDRGFLFGYTF

v_gene: TRBV5-1
j_gene: TRBJ2-1
CDR3aa: CASTPGQGAYNEQFF

v_gene: TRBV5-8
j_gene: TRBJ2-1
CDR3aa: CASSLVLGSYNEQFF

v_gene: TRBV7-3
j_gene: TRBJ2-2
CDR3aa: CASSLTSGGTQAGELFF

v_gene: TRBV10-1
j_gene: TRBJ1-1
CDR3aa: CASSSTGTEAFF

v_gene: TRBV12-3/TRBV12-4
j_gene: TRBJ2-3
CDR3aa: CASSGAITDTQYF

v_gene: TRBV7-6
j_gene: TRBJ2-2
CDR3aa: CASSLGDSRLGELFF

v_gene: TRBV27
j_gene: TRBJ1-2
CDR3aa: CASSLRGSAGYTF

v_gene: TRBV7-9
j_gene: TRBJ1-6
CDR3aa: CASRAPGQLNSPLHF

v_gene: TRBV19
j_gene: TRBJ2-1
CDR3aa: CASSTRTSYGNEQFF

v_gene: TRBV6-1
j_gene: TRBJ1-6
CDR3aa: CASSAKIPGQENSPLHF

v_gene: TRBV5-8
j_gene: TRBJ1-2
CDR3aa: CASSPPMGVGGYTF

v_gene: TRBV7-3
j_gene: TRBJ1-2
CDR3aa: CASSRDRVGYTF

v_gene: TRBV15
j_gene: TRBJ2-7
CDR3aa: CATSRDRVGNDYEQYF

v_gene: TRBV5-4
j_gene: TRBJ2-3
CDR3aa: CASSLRDRARTDTQYF